This TCR beta chain was sequenced for a study of T cell repertoires in cytomegalovirus infection. The CDR3 has 16 residues. The ends lost 2 bases at V and 5 bases at J; junction bases unmatched: 4. CDR1 KGHSH and CDR2 LQKENI come from the germline V gene. Notes on the study in general: Clonotypes of TCR beta that were HLA-C-restricted and CMV-specific dominated the ex vivo response.

Regarding this clonotype: Its antigen is still unknown.

TCRdb re-called the reads through MiXCR, storing one row per CDR3 protein. The data contain roughly 310,000 distinct CDR3 sequences, just under 30% of them singletons. The source of this sequence is a human donor in good health (CMV status not recorded). Some clones in this sample may be carry-over from other donors' samples. The rearrangement uses TRBV18 and TRBJ2-5; 14 positions match TRBD2. Here the sequenced sample was cultured PBMCs, taken from culture after CMV antigen stimulation. In nucleotides, the CDR3 is TGTGCCAGCTCACCAGGGACTAGCGGGAGAACGGAGACCCAGTACTTC. It specifies CASSPGTSGRTETQYF.